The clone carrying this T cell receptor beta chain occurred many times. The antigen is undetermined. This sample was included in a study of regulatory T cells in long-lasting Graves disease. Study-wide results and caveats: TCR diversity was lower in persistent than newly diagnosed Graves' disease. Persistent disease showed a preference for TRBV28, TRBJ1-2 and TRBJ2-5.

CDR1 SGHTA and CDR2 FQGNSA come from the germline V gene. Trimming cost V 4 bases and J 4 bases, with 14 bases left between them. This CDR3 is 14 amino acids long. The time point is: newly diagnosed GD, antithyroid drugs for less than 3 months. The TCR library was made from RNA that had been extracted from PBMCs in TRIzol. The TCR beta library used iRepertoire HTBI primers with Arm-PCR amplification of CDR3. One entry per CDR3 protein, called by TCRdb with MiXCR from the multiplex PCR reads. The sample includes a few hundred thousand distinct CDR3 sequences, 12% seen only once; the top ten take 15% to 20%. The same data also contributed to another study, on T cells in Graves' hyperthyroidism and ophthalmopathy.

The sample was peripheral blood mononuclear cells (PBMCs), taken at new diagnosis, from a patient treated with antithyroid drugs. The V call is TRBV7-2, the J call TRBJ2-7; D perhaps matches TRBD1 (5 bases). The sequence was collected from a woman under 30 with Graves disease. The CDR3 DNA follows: TGTGCCAGCAGCTCGGCTCTGGACATATACGAGCAGTACTTC. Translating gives CASSSALDIYEQYF.